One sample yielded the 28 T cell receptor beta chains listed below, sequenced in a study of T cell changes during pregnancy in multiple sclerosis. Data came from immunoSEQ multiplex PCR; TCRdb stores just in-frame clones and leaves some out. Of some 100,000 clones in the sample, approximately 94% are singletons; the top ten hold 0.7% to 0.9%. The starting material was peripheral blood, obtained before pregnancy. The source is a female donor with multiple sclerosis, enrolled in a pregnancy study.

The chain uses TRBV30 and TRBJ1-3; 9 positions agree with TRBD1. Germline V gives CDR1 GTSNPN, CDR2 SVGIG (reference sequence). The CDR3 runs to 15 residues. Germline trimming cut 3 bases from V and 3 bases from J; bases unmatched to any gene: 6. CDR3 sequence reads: CAWRLPGQGGNTIYF. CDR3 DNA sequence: TGTGCCTGGAGGTTACCGGGACAGGGTGGAAACACCATATATTTT.

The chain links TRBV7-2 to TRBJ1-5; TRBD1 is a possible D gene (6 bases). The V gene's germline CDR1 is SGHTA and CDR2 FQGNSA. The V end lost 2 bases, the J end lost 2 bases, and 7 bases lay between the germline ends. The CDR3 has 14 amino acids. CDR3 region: CASSLQGRNQPQHF. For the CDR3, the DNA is TGTGCCAGCAGCTTACAGGGGCGCAATCAGCCCCAGCATTTT.

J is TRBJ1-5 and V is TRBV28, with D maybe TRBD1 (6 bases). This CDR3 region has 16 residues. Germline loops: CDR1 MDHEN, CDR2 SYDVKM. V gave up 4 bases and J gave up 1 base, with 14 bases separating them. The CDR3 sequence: CASSYHREISNQPQHF. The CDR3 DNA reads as TGTGCCAGCAGTTACCACAGGGAAATCAGCAATCAGCCCCAGCATTTT. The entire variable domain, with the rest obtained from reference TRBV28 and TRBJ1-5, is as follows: DVKVTQSSRYLVKRTGEKVFLECVQDMDHENMFWYRQDPGLGLRLIYFSYDVKMKEKGDIPEGYSVSREKKERFSLILESASTNQTSMYLCASSYHREISNQPQHFGDGTRLSIL.

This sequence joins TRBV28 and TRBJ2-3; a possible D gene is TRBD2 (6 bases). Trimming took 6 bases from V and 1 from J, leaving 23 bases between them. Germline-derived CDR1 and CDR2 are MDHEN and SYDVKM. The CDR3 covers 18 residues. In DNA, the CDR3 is TGTGCCAGCAGCCCCGACTACGCGGGATTTGGGGGCACAGATACGCAGTATTTT. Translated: CASSPDYAGFGGTDTQYF.

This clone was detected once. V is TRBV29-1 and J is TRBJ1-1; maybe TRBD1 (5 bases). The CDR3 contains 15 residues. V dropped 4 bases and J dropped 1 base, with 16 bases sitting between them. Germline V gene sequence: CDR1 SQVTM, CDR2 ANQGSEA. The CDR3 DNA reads TGCAGCGTTGCGGTTCCGGGGGGGAGGAACACTGAAGCTTTCTTT. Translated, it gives CSVAVPGGRNTEAFF.

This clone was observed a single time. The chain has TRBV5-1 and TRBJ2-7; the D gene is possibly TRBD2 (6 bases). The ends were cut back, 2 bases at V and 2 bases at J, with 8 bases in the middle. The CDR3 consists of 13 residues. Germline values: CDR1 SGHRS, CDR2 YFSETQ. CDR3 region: CASSFGGTYEQYF. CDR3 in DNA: TGCGCCAGCAGCTTTGGAGGGACCTACGAGCAGTACTTC.

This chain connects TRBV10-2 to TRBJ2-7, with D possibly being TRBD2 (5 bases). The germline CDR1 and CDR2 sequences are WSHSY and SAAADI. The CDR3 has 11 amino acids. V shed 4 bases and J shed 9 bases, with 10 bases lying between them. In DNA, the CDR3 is TGCGCCAGCAGTGGGGGAGTATGGCAGTACTTC. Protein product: CASSGGVWQYF.

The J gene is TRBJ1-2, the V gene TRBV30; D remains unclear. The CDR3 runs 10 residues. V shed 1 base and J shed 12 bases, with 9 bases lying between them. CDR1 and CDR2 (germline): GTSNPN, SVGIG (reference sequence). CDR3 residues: CAWSAIRHTF. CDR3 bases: TGTGCCTGGAGTGCTATCCGCCACACCTTC.

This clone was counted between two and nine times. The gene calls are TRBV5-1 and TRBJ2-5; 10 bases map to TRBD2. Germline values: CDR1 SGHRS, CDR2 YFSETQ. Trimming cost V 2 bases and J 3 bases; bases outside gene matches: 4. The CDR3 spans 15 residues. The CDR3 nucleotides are TGCGCCAGCAGCTTACTAGCGGGACGCGAAGAGACCCAGTACTTC. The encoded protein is CASSLLAGREETQYF.

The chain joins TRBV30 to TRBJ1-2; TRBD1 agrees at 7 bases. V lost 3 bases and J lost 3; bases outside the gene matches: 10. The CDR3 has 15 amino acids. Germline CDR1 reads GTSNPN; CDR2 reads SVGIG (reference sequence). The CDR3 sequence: CAWSLRGIGYYGYTF. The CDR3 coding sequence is TGTGCCTGGAGCCTCAGGGGGATTGGGTACTATGGCTACACCTTC.

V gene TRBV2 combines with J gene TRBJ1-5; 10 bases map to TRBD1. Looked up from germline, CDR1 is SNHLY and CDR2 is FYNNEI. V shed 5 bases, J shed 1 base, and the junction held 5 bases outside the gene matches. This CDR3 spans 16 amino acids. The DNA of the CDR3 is TGTGCCAGCAGTTCGACAGGGGGCGCGAGCAATCAGCCCCAGCATTTT. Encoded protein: CASSSTGGASNQPQHF.

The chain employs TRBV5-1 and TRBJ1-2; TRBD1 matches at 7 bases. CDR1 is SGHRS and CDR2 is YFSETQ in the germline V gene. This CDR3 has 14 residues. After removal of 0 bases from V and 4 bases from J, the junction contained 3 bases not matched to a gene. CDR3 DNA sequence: TGCGCCAGCAGCTTGGCGACAGGGAGCTATGGCTACACCTTC. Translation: CASSLATGSYGYTF.

The CDR3 spells CASSQGQGAYEQYF. DNA of the CDR3: TGCGCCAGCAGCCAAGGACAGGGGGCCTACGAGCAGTACTTC. The J gene is TRBJ2-7, the V gene TRBV4-1; 9 bases line up with TRBD1. This CDR3 contains 14 residues. V shed 1 base and J 2 bases; nucleotides not matched to a gene: 0. Germline V CDR1 and CDR2: MGHRA, YSYEKL.

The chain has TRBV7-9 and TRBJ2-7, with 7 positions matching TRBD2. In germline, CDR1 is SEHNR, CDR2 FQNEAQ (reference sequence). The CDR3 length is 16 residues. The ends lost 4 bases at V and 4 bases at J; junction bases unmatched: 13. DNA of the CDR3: TGTGCCAGCAGCTCGGGGAGAGCGGGATACAGTTACGAGCAGTACTTC. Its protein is CASSSGRAGYSYEQYF.

CDR3 bases: TGTGCCAGCAGTGAGATTAGCGGGCATACCGGGGAGCTGTTTTTT. It translates to CASSEISGHTGELFF. This rearrangement joins TRBV2 to TRBJ2-2, with 7 bases matching TRBD2. Unmatched junction bases numbered 6, after V lost 3 bases and J lost 5 bases. Germline-derived CDR1 and CDR2 are SNHLY and FYNNEI. The CDR3 runs 15 residues.

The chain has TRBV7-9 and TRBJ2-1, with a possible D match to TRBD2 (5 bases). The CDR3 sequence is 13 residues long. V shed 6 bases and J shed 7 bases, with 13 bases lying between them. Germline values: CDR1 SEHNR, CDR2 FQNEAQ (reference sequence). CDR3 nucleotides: TGTGCCAGCAGGGAACTAGAACTGAATGAGCAGTTCTTC. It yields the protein CASRELELNEQFF.

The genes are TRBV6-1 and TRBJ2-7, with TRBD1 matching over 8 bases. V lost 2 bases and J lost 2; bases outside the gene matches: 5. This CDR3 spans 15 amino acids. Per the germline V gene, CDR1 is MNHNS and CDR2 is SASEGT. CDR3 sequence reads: CASSEYGTGPYEQYF. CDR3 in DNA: TGTGCCAGCAGTGAATACGGGACAGGACCCTACGAGCAGTACTTC.

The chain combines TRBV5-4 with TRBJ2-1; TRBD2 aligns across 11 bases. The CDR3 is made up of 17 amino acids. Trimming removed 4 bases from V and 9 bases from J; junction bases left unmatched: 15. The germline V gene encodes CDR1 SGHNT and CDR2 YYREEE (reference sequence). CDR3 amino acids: CASSPQGGVAGGPEQFF. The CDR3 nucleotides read TGTGCCAGCAGCCCCCAGGGGGGGGTAGCGGGAGGGCCTGAGCAGTTCTTC.

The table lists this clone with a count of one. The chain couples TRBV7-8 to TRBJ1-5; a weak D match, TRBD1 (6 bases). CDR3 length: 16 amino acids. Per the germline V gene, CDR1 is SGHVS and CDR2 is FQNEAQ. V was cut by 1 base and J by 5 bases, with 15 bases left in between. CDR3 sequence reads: CASSLGGRSGYQPQHF. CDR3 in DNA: TGTGCCAGCAGCTTAGGGGGGCGCTCGGGTTATCAGCCCCAGCATTTT.

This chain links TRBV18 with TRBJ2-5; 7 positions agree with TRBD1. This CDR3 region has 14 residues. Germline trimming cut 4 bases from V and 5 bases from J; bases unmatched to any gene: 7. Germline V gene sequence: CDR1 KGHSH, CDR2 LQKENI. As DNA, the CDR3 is TGTGCCAGCTCACAGGGACAGCCTCCGGAGACCCAGTACTTC. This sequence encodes CASSQGQPPETQYF.

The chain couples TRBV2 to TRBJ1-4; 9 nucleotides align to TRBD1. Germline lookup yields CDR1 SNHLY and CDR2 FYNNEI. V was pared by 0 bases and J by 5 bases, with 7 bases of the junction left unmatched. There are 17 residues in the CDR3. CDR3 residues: CASSEAAGQGINEKLFF. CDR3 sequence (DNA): TGTGCCAGCAGTGAAGCCGCGGGACAGGGCATCAATGAAAAACTGTTTTTT.

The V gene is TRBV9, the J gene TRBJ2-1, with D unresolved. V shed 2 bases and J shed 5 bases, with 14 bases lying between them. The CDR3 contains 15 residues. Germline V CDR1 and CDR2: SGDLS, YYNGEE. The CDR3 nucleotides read TGTGCCAGCAGCGTGCGTCTAGTTCCGAACAATGAGCAGTTCTTC. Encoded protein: CASSVRLVPNNEQFF.

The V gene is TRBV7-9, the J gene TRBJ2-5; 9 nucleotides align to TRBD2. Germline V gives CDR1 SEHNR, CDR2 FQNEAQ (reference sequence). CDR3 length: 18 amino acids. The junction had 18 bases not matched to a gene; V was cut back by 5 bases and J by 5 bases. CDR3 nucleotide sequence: TGTGCCAGCAGCGGGGAGCGGGAGGAGGCCACCGAATGGGAGACCCAGTACTTC. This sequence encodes CASSGEREEATEWETQYF.

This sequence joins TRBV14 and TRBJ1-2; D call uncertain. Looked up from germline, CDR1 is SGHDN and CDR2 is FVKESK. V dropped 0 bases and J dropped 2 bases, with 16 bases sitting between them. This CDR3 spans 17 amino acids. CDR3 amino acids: CASSQDRPWTRNYGYTF. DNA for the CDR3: TGTGCCAGCAGCCAAGATCGACCGTGGACTCGAAACTATGGCTACACCTTC.

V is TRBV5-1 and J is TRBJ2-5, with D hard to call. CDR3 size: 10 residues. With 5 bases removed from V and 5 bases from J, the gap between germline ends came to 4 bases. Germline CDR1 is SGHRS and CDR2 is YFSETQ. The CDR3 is CASSMETQYF. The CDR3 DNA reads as TGCGCCAGCAGTATGGAGACCCAGTACTTC.

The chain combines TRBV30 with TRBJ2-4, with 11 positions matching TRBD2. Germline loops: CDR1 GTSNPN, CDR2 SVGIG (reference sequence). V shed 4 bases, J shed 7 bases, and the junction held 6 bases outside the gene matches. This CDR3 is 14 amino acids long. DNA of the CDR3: TGTGCCTGGACCGCGACTAGCGGGACGAACATTCAGTACTTC. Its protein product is CAWTATSGTNIQYF. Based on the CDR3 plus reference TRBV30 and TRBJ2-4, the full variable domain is SQTIHQWPATLVQPVGSPLSLECTVEGTSNPNLYWYRQAAGRGLQLLFYSVGIGQISSEVPQNLSASRPQDRQFILSSKKLLLSDSGFYLCAWTATSGTNIQYFGAGTRLSVL.

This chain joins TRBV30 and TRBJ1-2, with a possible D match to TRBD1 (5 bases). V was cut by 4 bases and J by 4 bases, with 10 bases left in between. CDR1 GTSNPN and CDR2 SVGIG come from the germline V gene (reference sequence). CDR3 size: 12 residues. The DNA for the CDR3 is TGTGCCTGGACCTCAGACAGCTATGGCTACACCTTC. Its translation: CAWTSDSYGYTF. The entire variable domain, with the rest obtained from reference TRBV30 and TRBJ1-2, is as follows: SQTIHQWPATLVQPVGSPLSLECTVEGTSNPNLYWYRQAAGRGLQLLFYSVGIGQISSEVPQNLSASRPQDRQFILSSKKLLLSDSGFYLCAWTSDSYGYTFGSGTRLTVV.

Here the CDR3 reads CASSQGLAGGPGEQYF. The DNA for the CDR3 is TGCGCCAGCAGCCAGGGACTAGCGGGAGGGCCGGGGGAGCAGTACTTC. V and J are TRBV4-3 and TRBJ2-7; 16 bases line up with TRBD2. The V gene end was trimmed by 3 bases and the J gene end by 7 bases; junction bases not matched to a gene: 6. This CDR3 region has 16 residues. CDR1 LGHNA and CDR2 YSLEER come from the germline V gene.